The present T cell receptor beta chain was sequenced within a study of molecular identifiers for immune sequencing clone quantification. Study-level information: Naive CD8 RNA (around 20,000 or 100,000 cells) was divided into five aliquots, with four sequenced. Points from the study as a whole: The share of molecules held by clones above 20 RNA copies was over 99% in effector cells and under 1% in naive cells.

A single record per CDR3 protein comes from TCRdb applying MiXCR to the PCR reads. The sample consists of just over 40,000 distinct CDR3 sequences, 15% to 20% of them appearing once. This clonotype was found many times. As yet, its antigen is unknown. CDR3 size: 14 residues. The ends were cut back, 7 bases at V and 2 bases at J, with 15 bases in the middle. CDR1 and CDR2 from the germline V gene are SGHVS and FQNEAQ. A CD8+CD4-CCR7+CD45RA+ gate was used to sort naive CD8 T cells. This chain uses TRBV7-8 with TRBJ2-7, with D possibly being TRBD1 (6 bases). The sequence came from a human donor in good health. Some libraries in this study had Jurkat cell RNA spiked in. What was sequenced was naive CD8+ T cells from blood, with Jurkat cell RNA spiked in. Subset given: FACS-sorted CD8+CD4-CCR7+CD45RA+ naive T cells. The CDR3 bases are TGTGCCAGCACCCAGTGGGGGCTTCCCTACGAGCAGTACTTC. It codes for CASTQWGLPYEQYF.